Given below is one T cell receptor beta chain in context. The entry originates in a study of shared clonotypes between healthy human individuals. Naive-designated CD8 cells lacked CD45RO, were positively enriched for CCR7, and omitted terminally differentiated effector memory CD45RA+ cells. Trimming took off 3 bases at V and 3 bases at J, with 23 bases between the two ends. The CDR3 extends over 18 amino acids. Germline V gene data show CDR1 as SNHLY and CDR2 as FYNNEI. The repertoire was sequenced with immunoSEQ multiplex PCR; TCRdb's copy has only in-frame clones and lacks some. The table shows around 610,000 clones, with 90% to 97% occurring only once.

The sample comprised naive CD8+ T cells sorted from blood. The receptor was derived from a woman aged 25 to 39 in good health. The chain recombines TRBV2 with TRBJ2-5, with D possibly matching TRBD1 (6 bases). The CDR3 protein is CASSEARFLDSYKETQYF. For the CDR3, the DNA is TGTGCCAGCAGTGAGGCCCGATTTTTGGACAGCTACAAAGAGACCCAGTACTTC.